Detailed here is one T cell receptor (beta chain). Its antigen is unidentified. The sample is drawn from a study of somatic mutations in cytotoxic T cells in rheumatoid arthritis. Study-level background: Collection of patient blood (approximately 30 ml EDTA) took place right after diagnosis, before any treatment. Study-wide points: Of 65 patients, 8 or 9 had a largest CD8+ clone that exceeded 20% of CD8+ cells.

Researchers isolated CD4+ and CD8+ cells by positive magnetic bead selection and then checked their purity by flow cytometry. The assay was immunoSEQ multiplex PCR, and TCRdb's table has in-frame clones only and misses some. The table lists roughly 30,000 clones, around 84% of them singletons. The TCR comes from an adult with rheumatoid arthritis. Sequenced sample: CD8+ T cells sorted from blood.

CDR3 residues: CASSLAAGYTF. In nucleotides, the CDR3 is TGTGCCAGCAGCTTGGCAGCTGGCTACACCTTC. The rearrangement joins TRBV5-8 to TRBJ1-2; D remains ambiguous. This CDR3 has 11 amino acids. Trimming removed 0 bases from V and 7 bases from J, with 4 bases in between. Germline V lookup: CDR1 SGHTS, CDR2 YDEGEE.